This entry lists 19 T cell receptor beta chains sequenced from one sample in a study of blood T cell repertoires in COVID-19. TCRdb's table, derived via immunoSEQ multiplex PCR, lists solely in-frame clones and lacks some. Of approximately 240,000 clones in the sample, approximately 80% were seen once. Sequencing was done on a sample of peripheral blood. The receptors were gathered from a woman aged 80 or older with active or convalescent COVID-19.

In this sample, this clone turned up once. The chain carries TRBV4-3 and TRBJ2-3; TRBD2 is a possible D gene (6 bases). CDR3 length equals 14 residues. V gave up 3 bases and J gave up 2 bases, with 9 bases separating them. The V gene's germline CDR1 is LGHNA and CDR2 YSLEER. In DNA, the CDR3 is TGCGCCAGCAGCCACGCGGGGCACACAGATACGCAGTATTTT. This gives the protein CASSHAGHTDTQYF.

The gene calls are TRBV5-1 and TRBJ2-7; perhaps TRBD2 as D (6 bases). With 2 bases removed from V and 0 bases from J, the gap between germline ends came to 15 bases. This CDR3 has 16 amino acids. The germline gives CDR1 SGHRS, CDR2 YFSETQ. CDR3 sequence: CASSFGRDGSSYEQYF. For the CDR3, the DNA is TGCGCCAGCAGCTTCGGGCGGGACGGGAGCTCCTACGAGCAGTACTTC. The whole variable domain, filled in from reference TRBV5-1 and TRBJ2-7, reads KAGVTQTPRYLIKTRGQQVTLSCSPISGHRSVSWYQQTPGQGLQFLFEYFSETQRNKGNFPGRFSGRQFSNSRSEMNVSTLELGDSALYLCASSFGRDGSSYEQYFGPGTRLTVT.

The chain combines TRBV4-3 with TRBJ2-7; D possibly corresponds to TRBD1 (6 bases). This CDR3 region has 13 residues. The V and J ends lost 4 bases and 3 bases respectively, with 10 bases between them. Germline V gene data show CDR1 as LGHNA and CDR2 as YSLEER. This CDR3 reads CASSPTQGYEQYF. CDR3 DNA: TGCGCCAGCAGCCCAACACAGGGCTACGAGCAGTACTTC.

The V call is TRBV10-2, the J call TRBJ2-5, with TRBD2 as a possible D gene (6 bases). CDR3 length: 12 residues. Germline V gene data show CDR1 as WSHSY and CDR2 as SAAADI. Trimming took off 7 bases at V and 4 bases at J, with 10 bases between the two ends. CDR3 bases: TGCGCCAGCACGGGGGTAGCAGAGACCCAGTACTTC. Translating gives CASTGVAETQYF.

V is TRBV7-9 and J is TRBJ2-7; D is unclear. The V and J ends lost 4 bases and 1 base respectively, with 11 bases between them. Germline values: CDR1 SEHNR, CDR2 FQNEAQ (reference sequence). CDR3 size: 14 residues. The CDR3 region has the DNA TGTGCCAGCAGCTCCCGGCGGAATTCCTACGAGCAGTACTTC. It is translated as CASSSRRNSYEQYF.

This rearrangement joins TRBV14 to TRBJ2-1, with a weak D call TRBD2 (5 bases). Germline CDR1 reads SGHDN; CDR2 reads FVKESK. Between the trimmed V and J ends, which lost 1 base and 10 bases, there was a span of 14 bases. This CDR3 region has 14 residues. This CDR3 reads CASSQVVRAGEQFF. The DNA of the CDR3 is TGTGCCAGCAGCCAAGTTGTGAGGGCCGGGGAGCAGTTCTTC.

V usage is TRBV4-3 and J usage is TRBJ2-5; 7 bases map to TRBD1. CDR1 LGHNA and CDR2 YSLEER come from the germline V gene. The V segment lost 0 bases and the J segment 5 bases; nucleotides outside the gene matches: 9. The CDR3 is 16 residues long. As DNA, the CDR3 is TGCGCCAGCAGCCAAGAAACCGGGACAGTTGTGGAGACCCAGTACTTC. It translates to CASSQETGTVVETQYF.

The V and J genes are TRBV9 and TRBJ1-3, with a possible D match to TRBD1 (5 bases). Trimming took 7 bases from V and 0 from J, leaving 11 bases between them. From germline, CDR1 is SGDLS and CDR2 YYNGEE. The CDR3 covers 14 residues. CDR3: CASGRDFSGNTIYF. CDR3 coding DNA: TGTGCCAGCGGCCGGGACTTCTCTGGAAACACCATATATTTT.

The chain has TRBV7-2 and TRBJ2-5; D perhaps matches TRBD2 (7 bases). V lost 5 bases to trimming and J lost 5 bases, with 12 bases between them. The germline V gene encodes CDR1 SGHTA and CDR2 FQGNSA. The CDR3 has 13 amino acids. In nucleotides, the CDR3 is TGTGCCAGCAGCCGCGGGGGCGGGGAGACCCAGTACTTC. Translated: CASSRGGGETQYF.

J is TRBJ2-1 and V is TRBV4-1; 11 positions match TRBD1. There are 18 residues in the CDR3. Per the germline V gene, CDR1 is MGHRA and CDR2 is YSYEKL. V dropped 2 bases and J dropped 3; count of bases not matched to a gene: 9. The CDR3 region has the DNA TGCGCCAGCAGCCAACTAAATCTCGGGACAGGGGGCTACAATGAGCAGTTCTTC. This translates into CASSQLNLGTGGYNEQFF.

The table lists this clone with a count of one. V usage is TRBV5-4 and J usage is TRBJ2-3; possibly TRBD2 for D (5 bases). The CDR3 extends over 17 amino acids. CDR1 SGHNT and CDR2 YYREEE come from the germline V gene (reference sequence). The V gene lost 0 bases and the J gene lost 0 bases, with 14 bases spanning the gap. CDR3 residues: CASSLGGYRTSTDTQYF. CDR3 DNA sequence: TGTGCCAGCAGCTTGGGTGGGTATAGGACTAGCACAGATACGCAGTATTTT.

The CDR3 coding sequence is TGTGCCAGCAGCCCTCACTCGGGGACTCCCAACAATGAGCAGTTCTTC. It encodes CASSPHSGTPNNEQFF. The chain is built from TRBV7-7 and TRBJ2-1; TRBD2 is a possible D gene (6 bases). CDR3 length equals 16 residues. The V gene's germline CDR1 is SSHAT and CDR2 FNYEAQ (reference sequence). Trimming shortened V by 5 bases and J by 5 bases, and 19 bases separated the two germline ends.

This chain connects TRBV14 to TRBJ1-2, with D possibly being TRBD1 (5 bases). Germline V gene data show CDR1 as SGHDN and CDR2 as FVKESK. Trimming removed 1 base from V and 4 bases from J, with 13 bases in between. The CDR3 is made up of 15 amino acids. The CDR3 region has the DNA TGTGCCAGCAGCCAAGCCCAGGGATATATCTATGGCTACACCTTC. Translation: CASSQAQGYIYGYTF.

The chain has TRBV5-1 and TRBJ1-5, with no clear D. This CDR3 region has 15 residues. Trimming pared 0 bases from V and 1 base from J, leaving 8 bases between. Germline CDR1 and CDR2: SGHRS and YFSETQ. The CDR3 nucleotides are TGCGCCAGCAGCTTGGTATCGGGGAGCAATCAGCCCCAGCATTTT. Translating gives CASSLVSGSNQPQHF.

The chain has TRBV4-3 and TRBJ2-2; maybe TRBD1 (5 bases). CDR3 length equals 16 residues. The germline gives CDR1 LGHNA, CDR2 YSLEER. Trimming removed 0 bases at V and 13 bases at J, with 21 bases between. The CDR3 spells CASSQDVGRPPRGLFF. In DNA, the CDR3 is TGCGCCAGCAGCCAAGACGTGGGGCGGCCCCCCCGTGGGCTGTTTTTT.

The DNA for the CDR3 is TGCAGTGCTAGTCGGCGGGGCACTAGCGGATCCTACGAGCAGTACTTC. This encodes CSASRRGTSGSYEQYF. The rearrangement joins TRBV20-1 to TRBJ2-7; 8 nucleotides align to TRBD2. This CDR3 region has 16 residues. Germline values: CDR1 DFQATT, CDR2 SNEGSKA (reference sequence). V lost 3 bases and J lost 1; bases outside the gene matches: 11.

This sequence joins TRBV6-2 or TRBV6-3 and TRBJ2-7; TRBD1 matches at 7 bases. This CDR3 comprises 14 residues. Germline-derived CDR1 and CDR2 are MNHEY and SVGEGT. Trimming took 4 bases from V and 4 from J; bases not matched to a gene: 7. The CDR3 sequence is CASSFERGLYEQYF. CDR3 nucleotides: TGTGCCAGCAGTTTCGAGAGGGGGCTTTACGAGCAGTACTTC.

The genes are TRBV6-5 and TRBJ2-7; perhaps TRBD1 as D (5 bases). V was trimmed by 6 bases and J by 6 bases, leaving 15 bases between them. The CDR3 sequence is 13 residues long. Germline V gives CDR1 MNHEY, CDR2 SVGAGI. The CDR3 region has the DNA TGTGCCAGCAGGTTTGCCGTAGGGGCCGAGCAGTACTTC. It translates to CASRFAVGAEQYF.

This clone was seen a single time. This chain links TRBV18 with TRBJ1-5; D is uncertain. The germline V and J ends were trimmed by 6 bases and 5 bases, with 17 bases remaining between them. Germline V gene sequence: CDR1 KGHSH, CDR2 LQKENI. The CDR3 length is 15 residues. The CDR3 coding sequence is TGTGCCAGCTCCCAGGCCCCCCTGGCTGATCAGCCCCAGCATTTT. This codes for CASSQAPLADQPQHF.